One T cell receptor (beta chain) is described in this entry. Many counts were recorded for this clonotype. Its target antigen remains unknown. There are no base qualities to consult, and no much larger clone falls within one base. The germline V gene gives CDR1 as SGHRS and CDR2 as YFSETQ. Germline trimming: 4 bases from V, 0 bases from J; junction bases outside gene matches: 6. From its cysteine to its phenylalanine, the CDR3 spans 15 amino acids. Kept here is only the CDR3 DNA, which spans 45 bases and is read in frame from base 1. Amplification of TCR beta CDR3 regions was carried out from RNA transcripts. A first-round RT-PCR of the TCR CDR3 used the HTBI primer set with the Qiagen OneStep RT-PCR kit. The libraries were constructed in a second round of multiplex PCR and then size-selected and purified. Sequencing of the libraries was done on an Illumina HiSeq2000 using paired-end 100 bp reads. The authors processed their data as follows. Raw data were processed with SOAPnuke, discarding reads with adapters, uncalled bases, mean Phred below 15, or no exact constant-primer or identifier match. COPE v1.2.5 was used to merge high-quality paired reads, and clonotypes were defined as unique nucleotide sequences. MiTCR v1.1 was used to align clonotypes to the IMGT TRBV, TRBD and TRBJ reference segments. The analysis was restricted to V-J combinations with a frequency above 0.0001, which together covered roughly 99% of the repertoires. A TCS score was defined as the ratio of F50 (clonal expansion) to E x V (chaos), with BLOSUM62-based TCRdist applied between CDR3 peptides within each V-J. Welch's t-statistics and random forest reduced some 510 V-J features to 10 to 15, which were used in a naive Bayes classifier (R e1071). In-frame beta chains were kept once TCRdb had trimmed the public reads at Q25 with fastp and called clones with MiXCR. Every distinct CDR3 protein forms one entry, paired with its most common genes and DNA. TCRdb, not the authors, supplied the V and J calls. Within this sample are approximately 600,000 distinct CDR3 sequences, with around 15% of them counted one time only. The ten biggest clones cover approximately 3.8% of the sample.

This sample was included in a study of T cells in Graves' hyperthyroidism and ophthalmopathy (dated by TCRdb to about 2019). Describing the broader study: Peripheral blood samples were taken at initial diagnosis, before any treatment was given. To identify TCR V-J signatures that set the groups apart, the researchers used a discovery cohort of about a hundred patients, made up of roughly 45 with Graves' ophthalmopathy and some 58 with stable Graves' hyperthyroidism. Prospective prediction of ophthalmopathy was tested in an independent validation cohort consisting of some 20 hyperthyroidism patients and more than 15 patients who later progressed to ophthalmopathy. The 100 discovery patients were divided at random into training and test sets in a 7:3 ratio. The study also compared thyroid tissue and blood T-cell repertoires from more than 5 Graves' hyperthyroidism patients. After sampling, hyperthyroidism patients received methimazole starting at 30 mg daily, and ophthalmopathy patients received high-dose intravenous methylprednisolone. The paper reports TCR Vbeta CDR3 sequencing of 130 to 150 peripheral blood samples: approximately 43 ophthalmopathy, around 80 hyperthyroidism and around 17 progressor patients.

Paper-wide results and their limitations: Sample size was not statistically predetermined, and investigators were not blinded to group allocation. In validation, progression to ophthalmopathy was predicted by the model with about 70% sensitivity and roughly 76% specificity, a median of 6.5 months before onset. Ophthalmopathy was separated from stable hyperthyroidism by a 13 V-J signature model, with over 85% sensitivity and about 81% specificity obtained in cross-validation and 80%/75% obtained in testing. Most expanded thyroid clonotypes (frequency above 0.001) were also detected in blood, suggesting blood repertoires may reflect thyroid immune responses.

Graves' hyperthyroidism was defined as stable when no progression to ophthalmopathy occurred over 18 months of follow-up. Hyperthyroidism patients were newly diagnosed, had a disease duration of under 2 months, and were aged 18 to 65 years. The study excluded patients with uncontrolled infections, other autoimmune diseases, pregnancy or lactation. Clinical symptoms, serum thyroxine and TRAb, thyroid ultrasound, and orbital computed tomography formed the basis for the diagnoses. PBMCs were separated from 10 ml of fresh peripheral blood using Ficoll-Paque density gradient centrifugation. Total RNA was extracted using Trizol reagent, and RNA quality was assessed on an Agilent 2100 Bioanalyzer.

This receptor was taken from a woman between 25 and 40 years old with Graves' hyperthyroidism. The sequencing input was blood. The chain employs TRBV5-1 and TRBJ2-7; TRBD2 agrees with 8 junctional bases. This receptor carries the CDR3 CASSPAGGLSYEQYF. The sequence in DNA is TGCGCCAGCAGCCCGGCGGGGGGCCTCTCCTACGAGCAGTACTTC.